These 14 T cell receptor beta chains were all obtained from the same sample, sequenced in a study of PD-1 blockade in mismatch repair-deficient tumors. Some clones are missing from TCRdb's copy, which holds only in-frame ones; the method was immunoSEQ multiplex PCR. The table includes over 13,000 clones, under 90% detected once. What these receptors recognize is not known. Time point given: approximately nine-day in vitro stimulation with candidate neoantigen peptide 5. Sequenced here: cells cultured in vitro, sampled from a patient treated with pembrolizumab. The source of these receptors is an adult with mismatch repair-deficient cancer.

CDR3 coding DNA: TGCGCCAGCAGCTTCGGGCTAGCGGGGTACGAGCAGTACTTC. Residues: CASSFGLAGYEQYF. V gene TRBV5-1 combines with J gene TRBJ2-7, with TRBD2 identical over 9 bases. V was clipped by 2 bases and J by 4 bases; unmatched bases: 4. The length of the CDR3 is 14 residues. Germline-derived CDR1 and CDR2 are SGHRS and YFSETQ.

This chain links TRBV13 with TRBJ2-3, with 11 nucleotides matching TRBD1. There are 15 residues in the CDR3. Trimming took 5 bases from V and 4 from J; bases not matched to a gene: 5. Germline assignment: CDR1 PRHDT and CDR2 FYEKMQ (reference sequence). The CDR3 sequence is CASSPRDRGSDTQYF. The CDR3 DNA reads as TGTGCCAGCAGCCCCCGGGACAGGGGGTCAGATACGCAGTATTTT.

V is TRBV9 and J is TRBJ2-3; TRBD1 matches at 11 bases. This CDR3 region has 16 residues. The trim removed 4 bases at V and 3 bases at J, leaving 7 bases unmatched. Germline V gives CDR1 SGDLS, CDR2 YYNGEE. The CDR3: CASSPGQGARTDTQYF. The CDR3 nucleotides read TGTGCCAGCAGCCCAGGACAGGGGGCCCGAACAGATACGCAGTATTTT.

In nucleotides, the CDR3 is TGTGCCAGCAGCCAGGGGTTATTAGGGGGCTACGAGCAGTACTTC. Translated: CASSQGLLGGYEQYF. The chain carries TRBV4-2 and TRBJ2-7, with D possibly matching TRBD1 (6 bases). The germline V gene has CDR1 LGHNA and CDR2 YNFKEQ. The CDR3 sequence is 15 residues long. The ends were cut back, 3 bases at V and 3 bases at J, with 15 bases in the middle.

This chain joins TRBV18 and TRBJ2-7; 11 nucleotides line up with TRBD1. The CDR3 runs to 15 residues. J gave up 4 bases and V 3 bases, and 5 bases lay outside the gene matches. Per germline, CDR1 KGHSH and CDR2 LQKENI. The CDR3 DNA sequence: TGTGCCAGCTCACCCGGGACAGGGGGAGTATACGAGCAGTACTTC. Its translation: CASSPGTGGVYEQYF.

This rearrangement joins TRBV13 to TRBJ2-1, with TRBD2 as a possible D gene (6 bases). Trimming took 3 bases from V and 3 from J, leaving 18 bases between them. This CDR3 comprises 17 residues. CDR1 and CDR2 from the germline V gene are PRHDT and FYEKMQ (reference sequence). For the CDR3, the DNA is TGTGCCAGCAGCTTGTGGTTTTCGGGACTGAACTACAATGAGCAGTTCTTC. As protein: CASSLWFSGLNYNEQFF.

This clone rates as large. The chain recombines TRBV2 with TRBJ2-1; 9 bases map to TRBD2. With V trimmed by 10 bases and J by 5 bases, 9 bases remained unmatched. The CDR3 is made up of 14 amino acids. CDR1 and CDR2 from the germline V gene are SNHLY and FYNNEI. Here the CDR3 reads CAILAGEADNEQFF. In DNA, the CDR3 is TGTGCCATTTTAGCGGGAGAGGCGGACAATGAGCAGTTCTTC.

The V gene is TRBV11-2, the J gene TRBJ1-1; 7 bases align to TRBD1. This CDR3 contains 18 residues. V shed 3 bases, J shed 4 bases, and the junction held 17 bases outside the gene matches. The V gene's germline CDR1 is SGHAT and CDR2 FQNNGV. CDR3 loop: CASSFLQGSDRRTTEAFF. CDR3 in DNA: TGTGCCAGCAGCTTTTTACAGGGGTCGGACCGTAGGACCACTGAAGCTTTCTTT.

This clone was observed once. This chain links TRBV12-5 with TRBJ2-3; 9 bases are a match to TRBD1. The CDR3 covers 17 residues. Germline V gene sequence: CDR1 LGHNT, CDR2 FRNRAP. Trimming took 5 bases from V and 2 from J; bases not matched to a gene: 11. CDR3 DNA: TGTGCTAGTGGTCCTTTTCTACAGGGGGCCGACACAGATACGCAGTATTTT. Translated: CASGPFLQGADTDTQYF.

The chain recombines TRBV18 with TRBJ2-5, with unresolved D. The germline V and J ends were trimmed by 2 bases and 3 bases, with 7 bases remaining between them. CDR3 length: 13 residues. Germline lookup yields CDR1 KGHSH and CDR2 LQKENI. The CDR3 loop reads CASSPITKETQYF. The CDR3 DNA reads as TGTGCCAGCTCACCAATAACCAAAGAGACCCAGTACTTC.

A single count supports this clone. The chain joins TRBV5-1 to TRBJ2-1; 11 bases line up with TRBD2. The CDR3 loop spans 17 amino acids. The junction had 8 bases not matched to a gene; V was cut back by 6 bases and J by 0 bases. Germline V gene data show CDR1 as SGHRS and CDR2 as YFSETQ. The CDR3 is CASKTSGSLPSYNEQFF. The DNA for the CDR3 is TGCGCCAGCAAAACTAGCGGGAGTTTACCCTCCTACAATGAGCAGTTCTTC.

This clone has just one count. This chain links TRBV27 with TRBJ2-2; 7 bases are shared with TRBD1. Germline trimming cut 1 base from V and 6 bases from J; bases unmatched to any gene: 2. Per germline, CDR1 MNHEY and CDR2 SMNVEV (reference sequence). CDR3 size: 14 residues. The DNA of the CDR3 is TGTGCCAGCAGTTTATTAGGGGGCCCCGGGGAGCTGTTTTTT. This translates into CASSLLGGPGELFF.

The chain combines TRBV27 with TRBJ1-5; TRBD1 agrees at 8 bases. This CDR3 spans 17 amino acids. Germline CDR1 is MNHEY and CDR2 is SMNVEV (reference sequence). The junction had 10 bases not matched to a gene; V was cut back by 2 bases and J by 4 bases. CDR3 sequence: CASSLSRPTGANQPQHF. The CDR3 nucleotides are TGTGCCAGCAGTTTAAGTCGGCCGACAGGGGCTAATCAGCCCCAGCATTTT.

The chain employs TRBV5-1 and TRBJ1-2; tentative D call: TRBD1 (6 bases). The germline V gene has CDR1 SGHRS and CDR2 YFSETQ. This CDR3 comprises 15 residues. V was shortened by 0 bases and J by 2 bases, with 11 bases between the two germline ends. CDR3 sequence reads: CASSLVYRVNYGYTF. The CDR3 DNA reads TGCGCCAGCAGCTTGGTTTACAGGGTAAACTATGGCTACACCTTC.